Given below is one T cell receptor (beta chain) in context. This may come from a read error, since a much larger clone is one base off. The conserved phenylalanine or tryptophan normally closing the CDR3 is absent here, so this likely arose from a read error. This entry comes from a study of molecular identifiers for immune sequencing clone quantification. Methods described previously were used for bulk TCR libraries, and listed TCR primers were applied. One entry per CDR3 protein, called by TCRdb with MiXCR from the PCR reads. Among some 65,000 distinct CDR3 sequences, 18% were seen once, and the ten largest hold roughly 1.6%. Preparation of naive CD8 libraries involved about 18,000 to 1,000,000 sorted cells and 10%, 30% or 50% RNA. Looked up from germline, CDR1 is DFQATT and CDR2 is SNEGSKA (reference sequence). With 6 bases removed from V and 0 bases from J, the gap between germline ends came to 15 bases. The CDR3 is 14 amino acids.

This receptor was obtained from a human donor in good health. Some libraries in this study had Jurkat cell RNA spiked in. V is TRBV20-1 and J is TRBJ2-7, with unresolved D. What was sequenced was naive CD8+ T cells from blood, with Jurkat cell RNA spiked in. As for subset: FACS-sorted CD8+CD4-CCR7+CD45RA+ naive T cells. CDR3 sequence (DNA): TGCAGTGCCCCCATGGCGGCCAGCTCCTACGAGCAGTACCTC. It is translated as CSAPMAASSYEQYL.